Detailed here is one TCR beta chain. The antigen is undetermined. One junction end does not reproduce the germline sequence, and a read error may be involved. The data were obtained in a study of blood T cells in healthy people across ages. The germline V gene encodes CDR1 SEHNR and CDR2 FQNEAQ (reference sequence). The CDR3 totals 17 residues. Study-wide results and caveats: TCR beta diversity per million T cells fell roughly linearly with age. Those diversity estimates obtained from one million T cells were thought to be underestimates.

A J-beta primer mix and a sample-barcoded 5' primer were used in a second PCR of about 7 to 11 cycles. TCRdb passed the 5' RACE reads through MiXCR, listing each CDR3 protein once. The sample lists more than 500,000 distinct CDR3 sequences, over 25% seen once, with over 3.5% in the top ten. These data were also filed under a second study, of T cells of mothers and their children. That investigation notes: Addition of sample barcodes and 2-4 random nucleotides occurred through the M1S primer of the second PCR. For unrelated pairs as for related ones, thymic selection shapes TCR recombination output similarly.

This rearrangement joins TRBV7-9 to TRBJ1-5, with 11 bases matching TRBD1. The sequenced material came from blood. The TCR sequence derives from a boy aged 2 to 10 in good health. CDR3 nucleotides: TGTGCCAGCAGCCCGGGACAGGGGGATATAGCGGATCAGCCTCAGCATTTT. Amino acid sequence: CASSPGQGDIADQPQHF.